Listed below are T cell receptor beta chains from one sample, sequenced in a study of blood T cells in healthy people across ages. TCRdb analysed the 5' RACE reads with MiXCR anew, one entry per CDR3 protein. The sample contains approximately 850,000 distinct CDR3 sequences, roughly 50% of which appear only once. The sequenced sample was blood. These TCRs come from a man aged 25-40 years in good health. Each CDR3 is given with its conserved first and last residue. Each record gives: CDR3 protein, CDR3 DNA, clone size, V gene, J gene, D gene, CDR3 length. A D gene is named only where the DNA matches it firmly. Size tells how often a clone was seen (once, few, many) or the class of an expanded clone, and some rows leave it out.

CASSPLASSYNEQFF	TGTGCCAGCAGCCCACTAGCGAGCTCCTACAATGAGCAGTTCTTC	NA	TRBV4-2	TRBJ2-1	TRBD2	15
CASSDSWTDGSPLHF	TGTGCCAGCAGTGACTCGTGGACTGATGGTTCACCCCTCCACTTT	NA	TRBV6-4	TRBJ1-6	NA	15
CSASKGLRTLASNEQYF	TGCAGTGCGAGTAAAGGACTACGTACTTTGGCGTCCAACGAGCAGTACTTC	many	TRBV20-1	TRBJ2-7	NA	17
CASSYSIMGEQFF	TGTGCCAGCAGTTACTCGATTATGGGTGAGCAGTTCTTC	NA	TRBV6-6	TRBJ2-1	NA	13
CASSLNVLRGQYF	TGTGCCAGCAGCTTGAACGTACTACGAGGGCAGTACTTC	few	TRBV7-2	TRBJ2-7	NA	13
CSAEMGPYEQYF	TGCAGTGCTGAAATGGGGCCCTACGAGCAGTACTTC	NA	TRBV20-1	TRBJ2-7	NA	12
CASSLALTAHEQFF	TGCGCCAGCAGCTTGGCCTTGACGGCCCATGAGCAGTTCTTC	NA	TRBV5-1	TRBJ2-1	NA	14
CSATRTSGIGSRQPNEQFF	TGCAGTGCAACGCGGACTAGCGGGATTGGCTCCCGACAGCCGAATGAGCAGTTCTTC	NA	TRBV20-1	TRBJ2-1	TRBD2	19
CASGQQGYEQFF	TGTGCCAGCGGTCAACAGGGCTATGAGCAGTTCTTC	few	TRBV27	TRBJ2-1	NA	12
CASKPTGREQFF	TGTGCCAGCAAACCGACGGGACGTGAGCAGTTCTTC	NA	TRBV28	TRBJ2-1	NA	12
CASSPGLAASSTDTQYF	TGTGCCAGCAGTCCCGGACTAGCGGCTTCTAGCACAGATACGCAGTATTTT	NA	TRBV7-2	TRBJ2-3	TRBD2	17
CASSLAGLGGAEENTQYF	TGTGCCAGCAGCTTAGCGGGGTTAGGGGGGGCCGAGGAAAATACACAGTATTTT	NA	TRBV7-2	TRBJ2-3	NA	18
CASSDQPGRNSPLHF	TGTGCCAGCAGCGATCAGCCGGGACGTAATTCACCCCTCCACTTT	NA	TRBV7-2	TRBJ1-6	NA	15
CSVTRYNEQYF	TGCAGTGTCACCAGGTACAATGAGCAGTACTTC	NA	TRBV20-1	TRBJ2-7	NA	11
CASSRDGPQETQYF	TGTGCCAGCAGTCGGGACGGCCCGCAAGAGACCCAGTACTTC	NA	TRBV12-3/TRBV12-4	TRBJ2-5	NA	14
CASSLVERRNNEQFF	TGTGCCAGCAGCTTAGTTGAGCGGAGAAACAATGAGCAGTTCTTC	NA	TRBV11-2	TRBJ2-1	NA	15
CASSYLVPGRQSNQYF	TGTGCCAGCAGTTACCTCGTCCCCGGGAGACAAAGTAATCAGTACTTC	few	TRBV6-6	TRBJ2-7	NA	16
CASRSDYTPETQYF	TGTGCCAGCAGGTCGGACTATACTCCAGAGACCCAGTACTTC	NA	TRBV28	TRBJ2-5	NA	14
CASSKTGGWETQYF	TGTGCCAGCAGCAAAACAGGGGGATGGGAGACCCAGTACTTC	NA	TRBV27	TRBJ2-5	TRBD1	14
CASSQARAGANVLTF	TGTGCCAGCAGCCAAGCCAGGGCTGGGGCCAACGTCCTGACTTTC	NA	TRBV4-2	TRBJ2-6	NA	15
CASSKDGGVYGYTF	TGTGCCAGCAGTAAAGACGGGGGGGTGTATGGCTACACCTTC	NA	TRBV27	TRBJ1-2	NA	14
CASSSFAYEQYF	TGTGCCAGCAGTTCGTTTGCTTACGAGCAGTACTTC	NA	TRBV7-2	TRBJ2-7	NA	12
CSVETGSTYEQYF	TGCAGCGTTGAAACGGGTAGCACCTACGAGCAGTACTTC	few	TRBV29-1	TRBJ2-7	NA	13
CASSETGGDSYNEQFF	TGCGCCAGCAGCGAGACAGGGGGCGATTCCTACAATGAGCAGTTCTTC	once	TRBV4-3	TRBJ2-1	TRBD1	16
CSARWTTTDTQYF	TGCAGTGCTAGATGGACTACCACAGATACGCAGTATTTT	NA	TRBV20-1	TRBJ2-3	NA	13
CASSQPSEGGSHGYTF	TGTGCCAGCAGCCAGCCTTCGGAAGGGGGATCCCATGGCTACACCTTC	NA	TRBV4-2	TRBJ1-2	NA	16